This TCR beta chain emerged from a study of CD8+ T cells in alopecia areata. Study overall: At a dose of 5 to 10 mg twice daily, oral tofacitinib was given to treated patients. Affected scalp percentage gauged treated patients' severity. General observations from the study: With one nonresponder, baseline CD8+ expansion's link to response remains uncertain.

Regarding treatment: oral pan-JAK inhibitor, 5-10 mg twice daily. Lesional scalp punch biopsies and peripheral blood came from alopecia areata patients. On this clone itself: What it binds is unknown.

The CDR3 has 14 amino acids. Germline V CDR1 and CDR2: MNHEY, SVGAGI. V shed 0 bases and J shed 4 bases, with 9 bases lying between them. Extracted from the samples, RNA was reverse transcribed into cDNA to serve as the sequencing template. Libraries were prepared by immunoSEQ multiplex PCR; TCRdb keeps only in-frame clonotypes and omits some of them. The repertoire consists of roughly 98,000 clones, with around 60% occurring once and the leading ten covering about 16%. The chain employs TRBV6-5 and TRBJ2-5; TRBD1 or TRBD2 may be the D gene (5 bases each). Material: CD8+ T cells sorted from blood, obtained at week 4, from a patient treated with tofacitinib. The TCR was taken from a human donor with alopecia areata. This CDR3 reads CASSYSRGAETQYF. CDR3 nucleotides: TGTGCCAGCAGTTACTCGAGGGGAGCAGAGACCCAGTACTTC.